These 16 T cell receptor beta chains were all obtained from the same sample, sequenced in a study of blood T cell repertoires in COVID-19. Some clones are missing from TCRdb's copy, which holds only in-frame ones; the method was immunoSEQ multiplex PCR. The sample yields approximately 190,000 clones, 75% to 90% seen once. The sample was peripheral blood. These receptors came from a man between 60 and 75 years old with acute or convalescent COVID-19.

This sequence joins TRBV21-1 and TRBJ2-7; TRBD2 is the table's D call, not checked against the DNA. TRBV21-1 is deemed a pseudogene. The length of the CDR3 is 15 residues. In DNA form, the CDR3 reads TGTGCCAGCAGCAAAGGGGGACTGCAGATCTACGAGCAGTACTTC. This gives the protein CASSKGGLQIYEQYF.

V and J are TRBV5-1 and TRBJ2-1; maybe TRBD2 (6 bases). Germline V gene sequence: CDR1 SGHRS, CDR2 YFSETQ. Trimming left V 2 bases short and J 7 bases short, with 13 bases between. The CDR3 is 14 amino acids. The CDR3 sequence is CASSFVAAGNEQFF. In DNA, the CDR3 is TGCGCCAGCAGCTTTGTAGCGGCGGGTAATGAGCAGTTCTTC.

The chain couples TRBV6-5 to TRBJ2-7; D is undetermined. CDR1 is MNHEY, CDR2 SVGAGI, per germline. CDR3 length: 14 residues. Trimming cost V 4 bases and J 1 base, with 11 bases left between them. DNA for the CDR3: TGTGCCAGCAGTTCGGCGGCCGGGTCCTACGAGCAGTACTTC. This gives the protein CASSSAAGSYEQYF.

This clone was detected many times. The rearrangement uses TRBV2 and TRBJ1-6; 7 bases fit TRBD1. The CDR3 has 14 amino acids. V lost 6 bases, J lost 3 bases, and 2 bases stayed unmatched. Germline V lookup: CDR1 SNHLY, CDR2 FYNNEI. The CDR3 DNA reads as TGTGCCAGCAGCGGACAGGTCTATAATTCACCCCTCCACTTT. It is translated as CASSGQVYNSPLHF.

This clone came up a few times. The CDR3 DNA reads TGTGCCAGCAGCCCCGCGGGACAGGGGGAGACCCAGTACTTC. Translating gives CASSPAGQGETQYF. The chain links TRBV7-3 to TRBJ2-5; 10 bases line up with TRBD1. The CDR3 runs 14 residues. J was trimmed by 5 bases and V by 5 bases; bases with no gene match: 5. Germline assignment: CDR1 SGHTA and CDR2 FQGTGA.

The J gene is TRBJ2-1, the V gene TRBV2; 15 bases agree with TRBD2. Germline CDR1 SNHLY, CDR2 FYNNEI. The J segment lost 8 bases and the V segment lost 1 base, leaving 0 bases of the junction unmatched. This CDR3 has 15 residues. CDR3 loop: CASSEGTSGGDEQFF. CDR3 nucleotides: TGTGCCAGCAGTGAAGGGACTAGCGGGGGGGATGAGCAGTTCTTC.

The table lists this clone with a few counts. The rearrangement links TRBV6-1 to TRBJ2-1, with a tentative D call TRBD2 (6 bases). Between the trimmed V and J ends, which lost 1 base and 2 bases, there was a span of 12 bases. The CDR3 loop spans 16 amino acids. Looked up from germline, CDR1 is MNHNS and CDR2 is SASEGT. In DNA, the CDR3 is TGTGCCAGCAGTGAAGAAGGACTAACCCCCTACAATGAGCAGTTCTTC. It codes for CASSEEGLTPYNEQFF.

This chain links TRBV19 with TRBJ2-1; D remains unclear. Trimming stripped 3 bases from V and 5 bases from J, with 11 bases between. Germline loops: CDR1 LNHDA, CDR2 SQIVND (reference sequence). The CDR3 runs 14 residues. CDR3 coding DNA: TGTGCCAGTAGTATGGTCCGCGGAAACAATGAGCAGTTCTTC. It translates to CASSMVRGNNEQFF.

The CDR3 bases are TGTGCCAGCAGTCGGACAGGACTCATAAAACTGTTTTTT. It specifies CASSRTGLIKLFF. This chain links TRBV6-5 with TRBJ1-4; 7 bases match TRBD1. The CDR3 spans 13 residues. Per germline, CDR1 MNHEY and CDR2 SVGAGI. V trimming: 5 bases; J trimming: 10 bases; junction bases outside the gene matches: 7.

Comment on this clone: Additional DNA sequences in this sample encode the identical CDR3. The chain links TRBV5-1 to TRBJ1-1; 8 bases are shared with TRBD1. CDR1 and CDR2 (germline): SGHRS, YFSETQ. CDR3 length: 14 residues. V dropped 3 bases and J dropped 1; count of bases not matched to a gene: 2. The CDR3 loop reads CASSSGTGNTEAFF. Written as DNA, the CDR3 is TGCGCCAGCAGCTCAGGGACAGGGAACACTGAAGCTTTCTTT.

The chain is built from TRBV4-1 and TRBJ1-2, with TRBD1 as a possible D gene (6 bases). The CDR3 consists of 15 residues. Deletions cut 0 bases from V and 5 bases from J, with 13 bases between. CDR1 MGHRA and CDR2 YSYEKL come from the germline V gene. In DNA form, the CDR3 reads TGCGCCAGCAGCCAAGATGAGCTTCAGGGGTATGGCTACACCTTC. This codes for CASSQDELQGYGYTF.

This clone showed up just a few times. The CDR3 loop reads CASSPNQGRDEKLFF. The DNA for the CDR3 is TGTGCCAGCTCACCAAATCAGGGAAGGGATGAAAAACTGTTTTTT. The genes are TRBV18 and TRBJ1-4; D might be TRBD1 (5 bases). The CDR3 is 15 residues long. CDR1 and CDR2 (germline): KGHSH, LQKENI. With 2 bases removed from V and 6 bases from J, the gap between germline ends came to 13 bases.

The V and J genes are TRBV13 and TRBJ1-3; 7 positions agree with TRBD1. CDR1 and CDR2 from the germline V gene are PRHDT and FYEKMQ (reference sequence). The CDR3 loop spans 14 amino acids. Unmatched junction bases numbered 4, after V lost 5 bases and J lost 3 bases. The CDR3 coding sequence is TGTGCCAGCAGCAGCCGACAGGGTGGAAACACCATATATTTT. Encoded protein: CASSSRQGGNTIYF.

Only a few counts were recorded for this clone. The sample carries other DNA sequences with the same CDR3. The chain joins TRBV2 to TRBJ1-2; possibly TRBD1 for D (5 bases). The germline V and J ends were trimmed by 3 bases and 2 bases, with 7 bases remaining between them. From germline, CDR1 is SNHLY and CDR2 FYNNEI. The CDR3 is 13 amino acids. The CDR3 sequence is CASSDDRNYGYTF. In nucleotides, the CDR3 is TGTGCCAGCAGTGACGACAGAAACTATGGCTACACCTTC.

The chain joins TRBV19 to TRBJ2-7, with 13 positions matching TRBD2. CDR1 LNHDA and CDR2 SQIVND come from the germline V gene (reference sequence). This CDR3 region has 16 residues. The V gene end was trimmed by 5 bases and the J gene end by 3 bases; junction bases not matched to a gene: 7. The CDR3 DNA follows: TGTGCCAGTAGTTCCCCGAGGACTAGCGGGGGCTACGAGCAGTACTTC. Protein product: CASSSPRTSGGYEQYF.

The V call is TRBV2, the J call TRBJ2-3; 9 bases agree with TRBD1. Losses at the gene ends were 6 bases for V and 5 bases for J; bases not matched to a gene: 24. Germline CDR1 and CDR2: SNHLY and FYNNEI. This CDR3 contains 20 residues. CDR3 DNA: TGTGCCAGCAGCCAAATTACGATTTCTCCGGGACAGGGAAGCGGAGATACGCAGTATTTT. It is translated as CASSQITISPGQGSGDTQYF.